These T cell receptor beta chains were read from a single sample in a study of siplizumab effects on memory and regulatory T cells. Using immunoSEQ multiplex PCR, the repertoire was profiled, and TCRdb retains in-frame clones only, with some absent. The sample lists 50,000 to 75,000 clones, just over 95% occurring once. The sequenced sample consisted of naive CD8+ T cells sorted from blood. All receptors come from a human donor in good health. CDR3s leave out the opening cysteine and the closing phenylalanine or tryptophan. The order of the fields is V gene, D gene, J gene, CDR3 protein. A D gene is named only where the DNA matches it firmly.

V gene: TRBV30; D gene: NA; J gene: TRBJ2-5; CDR3 protein: AWTGAQETQY
V gene: TRBV5-4; D gene: TRBD2; J gene: TRBJ2-3; CDR3 protein: ASSLGLAGEVDTQY
V gene: TRBV4-3; D gene: NA; J gene: TRBJ1-1; CDR3 protein: ASSQSRGTEAF
V gene: TRBV27; D gene: NA; J gene: TRBJ2-7; CDR3 protein: ASSLGRNSYEQY
V gene: TRBV27; D gene: NA; J gene: TRBJ1-3; CDR3 protein: ASSLTGMSGNTIY
V gene: TRBV7-8; D gene: TRBD2; J gene: TRBJ2-2; CDR3 protein: ASSERGGTGELF
V gene: TRBV11-1; D gene: NA; J gene: TRBJ2-7; CDR3 protein: ASSLSNTGPWEQY
V gene: TRBV21-1; D gene: NA; J gene: TRBJ2-3; CDR3 protein: ASSKVKDFSSCTDTQY
V gene: TRBV23-1; D gene: TRBD1; J gene: TRBJ1-2; CDR3 protein: ASIRDRGFYGYT
V gene: TRBV2; D gene: NA; J gene: TRBJ1-1; CDR3 protein: ATIREEAF
V gene: TRBV7-9; D gene: TRBD2; J gene: TRBJ2-1; CDR3 protein: ASSTTSGVTYNEQF
V gene: TRBV6-5; D gene: TRBD1; J gene: TRBJ2-7; CDR3 protein: ASSPGTGGSYEQY
V gene: TRBV6-5; D gene: NA; J gene: TRBJ2-1; CDR3 protein: ASSPRLDSNEQF
V gene: TRBV30; D gene: NA; J gene: TRBJ1-1; CDR3 protein: AWSVDSTEAF
V gene: TRBV9; D gene: TRBD2; J gene: TRBJ2-3; CDR3 protein: ASSVTGGPDTQY
V gene: TRBV5-8; D gene: TRBD1; J gene: TRBJ2-7; CDR3 protein: ASSTGDEQY
V gene: TRBV5-5; D gene: TRBD1; J gene: TRBJ2-5; CDR3 protein: ASSPGQVQETQY
V gene: TRBV20-1; D gene: NA; J gene: TRBJ1-2; CDR3 protein: SARSGEGYT
V gene: TRBV4-3; D gene: NA; J gene: TRBJ1-2; CDR3 protein: ASSQDQGTLNYGYT
V gene: TRBV6-4; D gene: NA; J gene: TRBJ2-1; CDR3 protein: ASSDSTGRDEQF
V gene: TRBV28; D gene: TRBD1; J gene: TRBJ2-2; CDR3 protein: ASSFPTTGASTGELF
V gene: TRBV28; D gene: TRBD1; J gene: TRBJ1-5; CDR3 protein: ASSIDRARGQPQH
V gene: TRBV5-6; D gene: TRBD1; J gene: TRBJ1-1; CDR3 protein: ASSSEQGTNTEAF
V gene: TRBV4-1; D gene: NA; J gene: TRBJ2-7; CDR3 protein: ASSYGSIGEQY
V gene: TRBV6-5; D gene: NA; J gene: TRBJ2-7; CDR3 protein: ASSFGTGYEQY
V gene: TRBV9; D gene: TRBD1; J gene: TRBJ2-7; CDR3 protein: ASSVGDSSYEQY
V gene: TRBV6-1; D gene: TRBD1; J gene: TRBJ2-7; CDR3 protein: ASSEGQGVAYEQY
V gene: TRBV6-5; D gene: NA; J gene: TRBJ2-1; CDR3 protein: ASSYRVDNEQF
V gene: TRBV28; D gene: NA; J gene: TRBJ1-1; CDR3 protein: ASSTNEAF
V gene: TRBV19; D gene: NA; J gene: TRBJ1-2; CDR3 protein: ASSADANYGYT
V gene: TRBV21-1; D gene: NA; J gene: TRBJ1-3; CDR3 protein: ASSHPGRTNSGNTIY
V gene: TRBV19; D gene: TRBD1; J gene: TRBJ2-7; CDR3 protein: ASSPGTGAAYEQY
V gene: TRBV7-2; D gene: TRBD2; J gene: TRBJ2-5; CDR3 protein: ASSLDLGTSVGETQY
V gene: TRBV6-4; D gene: TRBD2; J gene: TRBJ2-1; CDR3 protein: ASSGRGGVANEQF
V gene: TRBV2; D gene: TRBD2; J gene: TRBJ2-7; CDR3 protein: ASRLPPGLAGGRYEQY
V gene: TRBV5-8; D gene: NA; J gene: TRBJ1-4; CDR3 protein: ASSLMGEAVANEKLF
V gene: TRBV9; D gene: NA; J gene: TRBJ2-7; CDR3 protein: ASSVGGGPYEQY
V gene: TRBV4-1; D gene: TRBD1; J gene: TRBJ1-6; CDR3 protein: ASSHVTGDYNSPLH
V gene: TRBV7-9; D gene: NA; J gene: TRBJ2-5; CDR3 protein: ASSAETNPQETQY